The 22 T cell receptor beta chains presented below share a single source sample, sequenced in a study of blood T cell repertoires in COVID-19. Assay: immunoSEQ multiplex PCR; the TCRdb copy retains only in-frame clones and omits some. The sample holds some 97,000 clones; just under 80% are singletons and the top ten take roughly 12%. The specimen sequenced was peripheral blood. These receptors were taken from a woman between 65 and 79 years old with acute or convalescent COVID-19.

The V gene is TRBV29-1, the J gene TRBJ1-1, with D uncertain. V lost 4 bases and J lost 1, with 7 bases in between. The CDR3 is 12 amino acids. CDR1 is SQVTM, CDR2 ANQGSEA, per germline. In DNA form, the CDR3 reads TGCAGCGTTGGAGCGGAGAACACTGAAGCTTTCTTT. Translating it yields CSVGAENTEAFF.

The J gene is TRBJ1-2, the V gene TRBV2; the match to TRBD1 covers 9 bases. Trimming at V came to 6 bases and at J to 8 bases, leaving 7 bases not matched to a gene. CDR3 length equals 13 residues. Germline V lookup: CDR1 SNHLY, CDR2 FYNNEI. This CDR3 reads CASRDRGFGGYTF. The CDR3 bases are TGTGCCAGCAGGGACAGGGGTTTTGGAGGCTACACCTTC. The complete variable domain, with remaining parts taken from reference TRBV2 and TRBJ1-2, reads EPEVTQTPSHQVTQMGQEVILRCVPISNHLYFYWYRQILGQKVEFLVSFYNNEISEKSEIFDDQFSVERPDGSNFTLKIRSTKLEDSAMYFCASRDRGFGGYTFGSGTRLTVV.

The rearrangement links TRBV27 to TRBJ1-1, with a weak D call TRBD1 (5 bases). The CDR3 is made up of 13 amino acids. Germline loops: CDR1 MNHEY, CDR2 SMNVEV (reference sequence). V lost 8 bases to trimming and J lost 1 base, with 11 bases between them. CDR3 protein: CASRRQTNTEAFF. DNA for the CDR3: TGTGCCAGCCGTCGACAGACGAACACTGAAGCTTTCTTT.

This clone was recorded only once. The V and J genes are TRBV11-2 and TRBJ2-7; the match to TRBD1 covers 10 bases. CDR3 length equals 15 residues. The V gene's germline CDR1 is SGHAT and CDR2 FQNNGV. Unmatched junction bases numbered 8, after V lost 5 bases and J lost 4 bases. The CDR3 bases are TGTGCCAGCAGCAATACCGGGACAGGGGAATACGAGCAGTACTTC. This codes for CASSNTGTGEYEQYF.

The V gene is TRBV9, the J gene TRBJ1-1; possible D gene TRBD1, 5 bases. The CDR3 has 15 residues. V dropped 0 bases and J dropped 2 bases, with 11 bases sitting between them. In germline, CDR1 is SGDLS, CDR2 YYNGEE. This CDR3 is CASSVDMGLNTEAFF. CDR3 nucleotide sequence: TGTGCCAGCAGCGTAGATATGGGACTCAACACTGAAGCTTTCTTT.

This rearrangement joins TRBV3-1 (or the pseudogene TRBV3-2) to TRBJ2-1; 9 positions match TRBD1. The CDR3 covers 15 residues. Germline V gene lookup returns CDR1 LGHDT and CDR2 YNNKEL (reference sequence). The V and J ends lost 7 bases and 8 bases, in that order; junction bases with no gene match: 12. In DNA form, the CDR3 reads TGTGCCAGCATGACAGGGGGTAACGGCAGGGATGAGCAGTTCTTC. This encodes CASMTGGNGRDEQFF.

V is TRBV27 and J is TRBJ1-2; D gene unclear. V was trimmed by 3 bases and J by 5 bases, leaving 7 bases between them. This CDR3 is 12 amino acids long. Germline assignment: CDR1 MNHEY and CDR2 SMNVEV (reference sequence). CDR3 loop: CASSFTGYGYTF. The CDR3 coding sequence is TGTGCCAGCAGTTTTACGGGTTATGGCTACACCTTC.

This clone was counted a few times. V gene TRBV7-2 combines with J gene TRBJ1-2, with D possibly TRBD1 on 5 matching bases. The CDR3 totals 15 residues. V gave up 1 base and J gave up 0 bases, with 9 bases separating them. The germline gives CDR1 SGHTA, CDR2 FQGNSA. This chain's CDR3 is CASSLDRTPNYGYTF. The CDR3 coding sequence is TGTGCCAGCAGCTTAGACAGGACGCCTAACTATGGCTACACCTTC.

This clone showed up just a few times. The chain links TRBV24-1 to TRBJ2-1, with 13 bases aligning to TRBD2. Germline assignment: CDR1 KGHDR and CDR2 SFDVKD. V gave up 3 bases and J gave up 9 bases; unmatched junction bases: 4. The CDR3 sequence is 15 residues long. In DNA form, the CDR3 reads TGTGCCACCAGTGATAGGACTAGCGGGGGAGGTGAGCAGTTCTTC. This sequence encodes CATSDRTSGGGEQFF.

The gene calls are TRBV9 and TRBJ2-4; D gene ambiguous. The V gene lost 4 bases and the J gene lost 1 base, with 9 bases spanning the gap. CDR1 is SGDLS and CDR2 is YYNGEE in the germline V gene. CDR3 length: 14 residues. CDR3 protein: CASSPDTAKNIQYF. The CDR3 DNA reads TGTGCCAGCAGCCCCGACACGGCCAAAAACATTCAGTACTTC.

J is TRBJ1-2 and V is TRBV5-1; the D is unclear. Germline V gene sequence: CDR1 SGHRS, CDR2 YFSETQ. Trimming stripped 4 bases from V and 3 bases from J, with 10 bases between. The CDR3 covers 13 residues. CDR3 amino acids: CASSAQDDYGYTF. The CDR3 nucleotides are TGCGCCAGCAGCGCTCAGGATGACTATGGCTACACCTTC.

This clone showed up just once. The chain has TRBV6-2 or TRBV6-3 and TRBJ1-2; D uncertain. The CDR3 has 13 amino acids. Trimming took 2 bases from V and 4 from J, leaving 8 bases between them. The V gene's germline CDR1 is MNHEY and CDR2 SVGEGT. The CDR3 protein is CASSYDNIYGYTF. The CDR3 region has the DNA TGTGCCAGCAGTTACGACAATATCTATGGCTACACCTTC.

This chain links TRBV5-1 with TRBJ2-6; D is unclear. The V and J ends lost 3 bases and 0 bases respectively, with 16 bases between them. The CDR3 loop spans 18 amino acids. Per the germline V gene, CDR1 is SGHRS and CDR2 is YFSETQ. CDR3 nucleotide sequence: TGCGCCAGCAGCTCAAGTACTGGGCGCCCCTCTGGGGCCAACGTCCTGACTTTC. Its protein is CASSSSTGRPSGANVLTF.

The gene calls are TRBV9 and TRBJ2-1, with TRBD2 as a possible D gene (6 bases). Germline CDR1 and CDR2: SGDLS and YYNGEE. The CDR3 spans 14 residues. With 0 bases removed from V and 7 bases from J, the gap between germline ends came to 11 bases. The CDR3 spells CASSVGGGVNEQFF. For the CDR3, the DNA is TGTGCCAGCAGCGTAGGCGGAGGGGTTAATGAGCAGTTCTTC.

J is TRBJ1-2 and V is TRBV6-2 or TRBV6-3; 10 positions agree with TRBD1. The J segment lost 5 bases and the V segment lost 2 bases, leaving 8 bases of the junction unmatched. CDR3 length: 16 residues. From germline, CDR1 is MNHEY and CDR2 SVGEGT. DNA of the CDR3: TGTGCCAGCAGTTACCCGCCGGGACAGGGGCCTTATGGCTACACCTTC. Protein product: CASSYPPGQGPYGYTF.

This clone was seen more than once but under ten times. The CDR3 coding sequence is TGTGCCAGCAGCCCAGACTCGAGGAGGGATGGAAAACTGTTTTTT. It specifies CASSPDSRRDGKLFF. The V gene is TRBV13, the J gene TRBJ1-4; D gene uncertain. Germline CDR1 and CDR2: PRHDT and FYEKMQ (reference sequence). The CDR3 length is 15 residues. Trimming took 5 bases from V and 10 from J, leaving 20 bases between them.

The chain couples TRBV24-1 to TRBJ2-1; a possible D gene is TRBD1 (5 bases). This CDR3 is built from 13 residues. Germline V gene lookup returns CDR1 KGHDR and CDR2 SFDVKD. Trimming cost V 9 bases and J 5 bases, with 13 bases left between them. As DNA, the CDR3 is TGTGCCACCCAGGGCCAGGGAAACAATGAGCAGTTCTTC. The encoded protein is CATQGQGNNEQFF.

The rearrangement joins TRBV11-3 to TRBJ2-1; weak D call: TRBD2 (6 bases). Germline CDR1 is SGHNT and CDR2 is YENEEA. Trimming stripped 6 bases from V and 0 bases from J, with 12 bases between. The CDR3 runs 15 residues. The chain's CDR3 is CASSRAGVSYNEQFF. As DNA, the CDR3 is TGTGCCAGCAGTCGAGCGGGTGTCTCCTACAATGAGCAGTTCTTC.

The rearrangement uses TRBV11-1 and TRBJ2-7; tentative D call: TRBD2 (5 bases). The CDR3 has 14 residues. Looked up from germline, CDR1 is SGHAT and CDR2 is FQDESV (reference sequence). The V and J ends lost 5 bases and 5 bases respectively, with 16 bases between them. The CDR3 DNA reads as TGTGCCAGCAGCCTAGGTGAGGGATCGAACGAGCAGTACGTC. This translates into CASSLGEGSNEQYV.

The chain joins TRBV19 to TRBJ1-1; no reliable D call. Germline CDR1 reads LNHDA; CDR2 reads SQIVND (reference sequence). This CDR3 is 14 amino acids long. Trimming cost V 7 bases and J 4 bases, with 16 bases left between them. This chain's CDR3 is CASTSVPAGTEAFF. The CDR3 bases are TGTGCCAGTACCTCGGTCCCAGCGGGCACTGAAGCTTTCTTT.

This clone showed up just once. This chain links TRBV6-5 with TRBJ1-2, with a possible D match to TRBD1 (5 bases). In germline, CDR1 is MNHEY, CDR2 SVGAGI. Trimming left V 2 bases short and J 10 bases short, with 11 bases between. The CDR3 consists of 12 residues. The CDR3: CASSYGQGYYTF. CDR3 nucleotide sequence: TGTGCCAGCAGTTACGGGCAGGGATACTACACCTTC.

The chain links TRBV19 to TRBJ2-2, with D tentatively TRBD1 (5 bases). The CDR3 runs 15 residues. From germline, CDR1 is LNHDA and CDR2 SQIVND (reference sequence). V shed 10 bases and J shed 2 bases, with 17 bases lying between them. CDR3 DNA sequence: TGTGCCACCTCACAGGCCGGGCACAACACCGGGGAGCTGTTTTTT. It translates to CATSQAGHNTGELFF.